This T cell receptor (beta chain) was recorded in a study of blood T cell repertoires in COVID-19. About the research overall: The samples span acute and convalescent COVID-19 from the United States, Italy and Spain. Sources were T cells, B-cell-depleted T cells, or PBMCs; the material itself was cDNA or gDNA.

After removal of 0 bases from V and 7 bases from J, the junction contained 5 bases not matched to a gene. Per germline, CDR1 LNHNV and CDR2 YYDKDF (reference sequence). CDR3 size: 15 residues. Per the study methods: How many nucleated cells were present was estimated from reference gene primer amplification. Sequencing used immunoSEQ multiplex PCR; TCRdb keeps in-frame clones, though not all of them. Clonal size and the V and J genes are those of that table, whereas D and trimming came from the DNA. The top ten clones hold 5% to 6.5% of a sample with 290,000 or so clones, about 82% of them seen once.

This TCR derives from a man over 45 with active or convalescent COVID-19. V usage is TRBV15 and J usage is TRBJ1-5, with TRBD1 matching over 8 bases. Specimen: peripheral blood. CDR3 nucleotide sequence: TGTGCCACCAGCAGAGAGACAGGGGTACGACAGCCCCAGCATTTT. Encoded protein: CATSRETGVRQPQHF.